This section outlines one T cell receptor (beta chain) sequence together with its context. Antigen: not known. This sample was included in a study of OX40 agonist ivuxolimab in advanced cancers. Whole-study context: Dosing consisted of intravenous ivuxolimab at 0.01 to 10 mg/kg every 2 weeks. Three dose-escalation patients had partial responses: one with hepatocellular carcinoma and two with cutaneous melanoma. General study points: Relative to CD4+, CD8+ T cells held more expanded clones on average. Doses of 0.1 to 3.0 mg/kg were accompanied by clonal expansion of CD4+ and CD8+ blood T cells by week 6.

The method was immunoSEQ multiplex PCR; TCRdb's version includes in-frame clones alone and lacks a portion of them. The sample holds about 54,000 clones, roughly 80% seen once. This receptor was identified in an adult with an advanced solid tumor such as melanoma, head and neck, liver or kidney cancer. The sequencing used CD4+ or CD8+ T cells sorted from blood, collected in a trial of the OX40 agonist ivuxolimab.

The CDR3 reads CASRETSGLGEQYF. DNA of the CDR3: TGTGCCAGCAGGGAGACTAGCGGGCTAGGCGAGCAGTACTTC. The rearrangement joins TRBV11-2 to TRBJ2-7, with 10 positions matching TRBD2. The CDR3 runs 14 residues. The trim removed 6 bases at V and 6 bases at J, leaving 8 bases unmatched. Per the germline V gene, CDR1 is SGHAT and CDR2 is FQNNGV.